This paragraph reports one T cell receptor (beta chain). The antigen remains undetermined. This record comes from a study of beta chain features in type 1 diabetes. Study-wide results and limits: People with Type 1 diabetes carried modestly yet significantly shorter TCRB CDR3s in all four CD4+ subsets.

What was sequenced were expressed TCRB transcripts, since all of the isolated RNA had been reverse transcribed. Assay used: immunoSEQ multiplex PCR; TCRdb lists only in-frame clones, some missing. The data show roughly 330,000 clones, with about 13% seen just once and nearly 0.015% held by the top ten. The V gene end was trimmed by 5 bases and the J gene end by 2 bases; junction bases not matched to a gene: 6. The CDR3 sequence is 15 residues long. From germline, CDR1 is MNHNY and CDR2 SVGAGI (reference sequence). Specimen: naive CD4+ T cells from blood. The chain uses TRBV6-6 and TRBJ2-7; TRBD1 aligns across 10 bases. The origin of this receptor is a woman under 30 with type 1 diabetes. CDR3 amino acids: CASSRGQGPTYEQYF. The CDR3 bases are TGTGCCAGCAGTAGGGGACAGGGGCCGACCTACGAGCAGTACTTC.